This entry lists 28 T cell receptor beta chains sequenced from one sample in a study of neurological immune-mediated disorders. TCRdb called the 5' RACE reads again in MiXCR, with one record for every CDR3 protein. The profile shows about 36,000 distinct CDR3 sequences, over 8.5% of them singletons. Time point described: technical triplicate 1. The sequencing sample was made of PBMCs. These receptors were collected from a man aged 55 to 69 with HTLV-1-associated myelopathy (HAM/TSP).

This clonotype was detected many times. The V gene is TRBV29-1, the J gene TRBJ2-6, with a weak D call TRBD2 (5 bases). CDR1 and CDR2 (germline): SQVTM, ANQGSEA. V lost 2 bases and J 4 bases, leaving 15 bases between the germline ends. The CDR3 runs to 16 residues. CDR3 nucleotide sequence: TGCAGCGTTGAATTTTCGCGGGCAGGAGGGGCCAACGTCCTGACTTTC. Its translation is CSVEFSRAGGANVLTF. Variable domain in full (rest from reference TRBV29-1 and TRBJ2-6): SAVISQKPSRDICQRGTSLTIQCQVDSQVTMMFWYRQQPGQSLTLIATANQGSEATYESGFVIDKFPISRPNLTFSTLTVSNMSPEDSSIYLCSVEFSRAGGANVLTFGAGSRLTVL.

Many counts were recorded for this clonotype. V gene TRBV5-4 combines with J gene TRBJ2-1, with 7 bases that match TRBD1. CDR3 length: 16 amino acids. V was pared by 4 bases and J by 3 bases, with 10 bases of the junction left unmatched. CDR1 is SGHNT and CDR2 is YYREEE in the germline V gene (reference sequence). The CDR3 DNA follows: TGTGCCAGCAGCCGTGGAACGGGACAGCACTACAATGAGCAGTTCTTC. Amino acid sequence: CASSRGTGQHYNEQFF.

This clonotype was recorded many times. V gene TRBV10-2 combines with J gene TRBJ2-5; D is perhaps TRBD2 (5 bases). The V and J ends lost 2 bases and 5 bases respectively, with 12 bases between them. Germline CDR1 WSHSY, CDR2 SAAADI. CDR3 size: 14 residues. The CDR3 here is CASSERIWRETQYF. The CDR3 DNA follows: TGCGCCAGCAGTGAGAGAATTTGGAGGGAGACCCAGTACTTC.

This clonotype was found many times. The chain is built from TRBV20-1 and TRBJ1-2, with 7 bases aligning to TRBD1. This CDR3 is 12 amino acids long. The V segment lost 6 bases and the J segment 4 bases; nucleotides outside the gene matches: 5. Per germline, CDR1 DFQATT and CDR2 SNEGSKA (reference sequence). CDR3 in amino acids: CSAKQGSYGYTF. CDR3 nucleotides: TGCAGTGCGAAACAGGGGTCCTATGGCTACACCTTC.

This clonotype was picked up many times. The CDR3 reads CSVLGQGFDYGYTF. CDR3 DNA: TGCAGCGTTCTAGGACAGGGATTCGACTATGGCTACACCTTC. The chain joins TRBV29-1 to TRBJ1-2; 8 bases are shared with TRBD1. With 5 bases clipped from V and 3 bases from J, the junction kept 8 bases outside the gene matches. Germline lookup yields CDR1 SQVTM and CDR2 ANQGSEA. The CDR3 consists of 14 residues.

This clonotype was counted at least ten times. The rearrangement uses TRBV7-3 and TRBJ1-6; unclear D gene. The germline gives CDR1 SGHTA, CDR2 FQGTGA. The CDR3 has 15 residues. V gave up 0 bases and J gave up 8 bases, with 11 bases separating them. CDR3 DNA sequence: TGTGCCAGCAGCTTAACAGGGATGGGTGATTCACCCCTCCACTTT. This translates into CASSLTGMGDSPLHF.

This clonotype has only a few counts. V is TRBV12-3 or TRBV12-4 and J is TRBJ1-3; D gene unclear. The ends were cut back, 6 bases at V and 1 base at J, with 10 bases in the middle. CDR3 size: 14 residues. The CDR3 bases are TGTGCCAGCAGCCTGCCGGGGTCTGGAAACACCATATATTTT. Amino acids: CASSLPGSGNTIYF.

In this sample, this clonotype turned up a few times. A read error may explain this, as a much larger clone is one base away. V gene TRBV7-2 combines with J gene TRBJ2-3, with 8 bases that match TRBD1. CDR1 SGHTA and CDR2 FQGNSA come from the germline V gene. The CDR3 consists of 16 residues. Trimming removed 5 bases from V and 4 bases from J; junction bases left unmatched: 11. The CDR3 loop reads CASSLNRGKRADTQYF. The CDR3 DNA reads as TGTGCCAGCAGCCTGAACAGGGGGAAGCGCGCAGATACGCAGTATTTT.

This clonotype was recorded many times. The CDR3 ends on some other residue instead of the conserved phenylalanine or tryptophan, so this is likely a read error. CDR3 bases: TGCGCCAGCACCCTATCTCGACAGGGGGAGACTGTCTATGGCTACACCGTC. Its translation is CASTLSRQGETVYGYTV. This chain joins TRBV4-3 and TRBJ1-2; 9 bases line up with TRBD1. Unmatched junction bases numbered 16, after V lost 7 bases and J lost 4 bases. The CDR3 runs to 17 residues. Germline V gene lookup returns CDR1 LGHNA and CDR2 YSLEER.

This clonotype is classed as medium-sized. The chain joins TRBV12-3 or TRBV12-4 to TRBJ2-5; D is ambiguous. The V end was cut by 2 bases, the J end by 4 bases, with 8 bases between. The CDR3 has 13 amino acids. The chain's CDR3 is CASSLQVGETQYF. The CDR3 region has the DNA TGTGCCAGCAGTTTACAGGTGGGAGAGACCCAGTACTTC.

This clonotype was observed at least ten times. The chain's CDR3 is CASSLEGRGGYEQYF. The CDR3 coding sequence is TGCGCCAGCAGCTTGGAGGGCCGAGGGGGCTACGAGCAGTACTTC. The chain recombines TRBV5-1 with TRBJ2-7; weak D call: TRBD1 (6 bases). V dropped 0 bases and J dropped 3 bases, with 13 bases sitting between them. CDR3 length equals 15 residues. Germline lookup yields CDR1 SGHRS and CDR2 YFSETQ.

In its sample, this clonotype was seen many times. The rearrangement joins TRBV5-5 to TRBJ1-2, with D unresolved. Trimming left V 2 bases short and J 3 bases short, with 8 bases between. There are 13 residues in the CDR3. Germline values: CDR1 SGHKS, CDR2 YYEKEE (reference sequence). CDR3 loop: CASSFSPDYGYTF. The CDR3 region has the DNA TGTGCCAGCAGCTTTTCACCGGACTATGGCTACACCTTC.

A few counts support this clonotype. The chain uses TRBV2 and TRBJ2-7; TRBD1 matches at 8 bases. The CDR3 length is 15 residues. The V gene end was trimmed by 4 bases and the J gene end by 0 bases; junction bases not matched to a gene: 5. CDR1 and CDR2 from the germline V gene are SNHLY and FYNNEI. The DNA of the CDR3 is TGTGCCAGCAGTGGGGGACAGGCCCTCTCCTACGAGCAGTACTTC. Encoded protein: CASSGGQALSYEQYF.

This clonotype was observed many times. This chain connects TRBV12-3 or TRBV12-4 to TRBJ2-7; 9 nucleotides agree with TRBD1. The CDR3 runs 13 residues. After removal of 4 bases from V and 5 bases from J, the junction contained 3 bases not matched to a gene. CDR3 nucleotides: TGTGCCAGCAGTTACAGGGGGCGCGACGAGCAGTACTTC. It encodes CASSYRGRDEQYF.

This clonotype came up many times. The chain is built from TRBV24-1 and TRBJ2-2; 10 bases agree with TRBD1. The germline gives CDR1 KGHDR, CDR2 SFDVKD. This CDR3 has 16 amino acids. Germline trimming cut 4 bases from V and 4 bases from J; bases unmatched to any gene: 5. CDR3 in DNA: TGTGCCACCAGTGACTCCGGGACAGGGGTCACCGGGGAGCTGTTTTTT. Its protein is CATSDSGTGVTGELFF.

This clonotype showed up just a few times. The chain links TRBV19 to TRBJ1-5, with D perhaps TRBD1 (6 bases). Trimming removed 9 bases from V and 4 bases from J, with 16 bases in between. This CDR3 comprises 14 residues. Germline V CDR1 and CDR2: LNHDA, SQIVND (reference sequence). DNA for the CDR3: TGTGCCAGGAAAGGAAGGGGGAGGAATCAGCCCCAGCATTTT. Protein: CARKGRGRNQPQHF. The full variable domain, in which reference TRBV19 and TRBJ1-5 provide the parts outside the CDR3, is DGGITQSPKYLFRKEGQNVTLSCEQNLNHDAMYWYRQDPGQGLRLIYYSQIVNDFQKGDIAEGYSVSREKKESFPLTVTSAQKNPTAFYLCARKGRGRNQPQHFGDGTRLSIL.

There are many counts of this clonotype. This CDR3 reads CSARHKGGSNEQFF. CDR3 bases: TGCAGTGCTAGACACAAGGGAGGATCCAATGAGCAGTTCTTC. The V gene is TRBV20-1, the J gene TRBJ2-1; D is perhaps TRBD2 (6 bases). The germline V and J ends were trimmed by 2 bases and 6 bases, with 14 bases remaining between them. This CDR3 is built from 14 residues. CDR1 is DFQATT and CDR2 is SNEGSKA in the germline V gene (reference sequence).

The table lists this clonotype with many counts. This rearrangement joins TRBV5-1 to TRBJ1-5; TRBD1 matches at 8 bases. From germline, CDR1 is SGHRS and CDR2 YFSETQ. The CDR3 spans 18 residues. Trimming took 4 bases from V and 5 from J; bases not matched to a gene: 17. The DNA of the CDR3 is TGCGCCAGCAGCCCAATGCCCCCTAGGACAGGGCAATATCAGCCCCAGCATTTT. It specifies CASSPMPPRTGQYQPQHF.

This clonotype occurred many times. CDR3 sequence: CSARDAGATGNTIYF. In nucleotides, the CDR3 is TGCAGTGCTAGAGATGCGGGGGCGACTGGAAACACCATATATTTT. V gene TRBV20-1 combines with J gene TRBJ1-3; weak D call: TRBD1 (6 bases). The V end lost 0 bases, the J end lost 2 bases, and 11 bases lay between the germline ends. Germline CDR1 is DFQATT and CDR2 is SNEGSKA (reference sequence). The CDR3 sequence is 15 residues long.

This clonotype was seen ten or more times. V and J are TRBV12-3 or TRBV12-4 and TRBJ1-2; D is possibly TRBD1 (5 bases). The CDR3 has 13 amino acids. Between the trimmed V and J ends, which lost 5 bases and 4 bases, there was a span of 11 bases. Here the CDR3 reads CASSTQESYGYTF. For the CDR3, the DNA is TGTGCCAGCAGTACACAGGAGTCCTATGGCTACACCTTC.

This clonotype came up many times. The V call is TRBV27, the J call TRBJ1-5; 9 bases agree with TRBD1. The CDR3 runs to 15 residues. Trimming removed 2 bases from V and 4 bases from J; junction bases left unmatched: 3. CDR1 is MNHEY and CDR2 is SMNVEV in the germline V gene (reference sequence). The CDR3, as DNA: TGTGCCAGCAGTTTACAGACAGGGGGAAATCAGCCCCAGCATTTT. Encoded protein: CASSLQTGGNQPQHF.

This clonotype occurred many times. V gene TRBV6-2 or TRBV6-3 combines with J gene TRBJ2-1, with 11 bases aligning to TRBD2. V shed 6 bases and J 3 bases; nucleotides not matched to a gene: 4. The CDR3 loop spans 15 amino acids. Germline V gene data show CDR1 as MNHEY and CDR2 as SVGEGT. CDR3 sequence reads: CASSLGLAVYNEQFF. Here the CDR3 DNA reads TGTGCCAGCAGCCTGGGACTAGCGGTCTACAATGAGCAGTTCTTC.

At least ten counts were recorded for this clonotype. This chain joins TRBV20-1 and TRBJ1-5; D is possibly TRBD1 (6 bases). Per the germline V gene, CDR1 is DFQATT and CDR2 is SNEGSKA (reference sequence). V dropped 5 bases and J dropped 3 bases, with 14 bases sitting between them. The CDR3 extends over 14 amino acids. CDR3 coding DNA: TGCAGTGCTGTTCTGACAGGATACAATCAGCCCCAGCATTTT. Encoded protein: CSAVLTGYNQPQHF.

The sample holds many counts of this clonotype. CDR3 sequence reads: CATSDAGRGKGNEQFF. CDR3 nucleotides: TGTGCCACCAGTGATGCCGGGCGGGGAAAGGGGAATGAGCAGTTCTTC. The chain uses TRBV24-1 and TRBJ2-1, with D perhaps matching TRBD2 (6 bases). The CDR3 contains 16 residues. Per the germline V gene, CDR1 is KGHDR and CDR2 is SFDVKD. The V gene lost 3 bases and the J gene lost 7 bases, with 18 bases spanning the gap.

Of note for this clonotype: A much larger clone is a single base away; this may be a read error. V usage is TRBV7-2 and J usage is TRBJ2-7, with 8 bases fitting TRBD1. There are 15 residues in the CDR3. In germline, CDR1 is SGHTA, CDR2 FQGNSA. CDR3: CDSSFRTGNLFAQYF. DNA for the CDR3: TGTGACAGCAGCTTCAGGACAGGGAACCTTTTCGCGCAGTACTTC.

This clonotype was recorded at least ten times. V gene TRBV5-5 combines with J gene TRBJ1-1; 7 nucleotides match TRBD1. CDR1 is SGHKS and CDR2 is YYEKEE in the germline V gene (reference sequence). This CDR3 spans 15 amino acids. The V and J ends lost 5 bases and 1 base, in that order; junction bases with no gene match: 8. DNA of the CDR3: TGTGCCAGCAGTTGGGAACAGGGGACGAACACTGAAGCTTTCTTT. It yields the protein CASSWEQGTNTEAFF. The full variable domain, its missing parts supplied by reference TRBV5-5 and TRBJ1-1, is DAGVTQSPTHLIKTRGQQVTLRCSPISGHKSVSWYQQVLGQGPQFIFQYYEKEERGRGNFPDRFSARQFPNYSSELNVNALLLGDSALYLCASSWEQGTNTEAFFGQGTRLTVV.

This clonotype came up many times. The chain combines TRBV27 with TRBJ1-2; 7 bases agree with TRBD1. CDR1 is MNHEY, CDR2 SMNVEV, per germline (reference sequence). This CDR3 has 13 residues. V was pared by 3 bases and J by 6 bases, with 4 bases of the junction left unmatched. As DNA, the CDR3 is TGTGCCAGCAGTTTTAGGGGGCGCGATGGCTACACCTTC. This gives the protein CASSFRGRDGYTF.

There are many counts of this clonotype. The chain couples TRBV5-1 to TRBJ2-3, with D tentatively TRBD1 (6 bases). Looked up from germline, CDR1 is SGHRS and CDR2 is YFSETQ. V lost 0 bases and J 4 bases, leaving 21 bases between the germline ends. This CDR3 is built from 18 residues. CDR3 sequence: CASSLGGLSWGSADTQYF. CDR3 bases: TGCGCCAGCAGCTTGGGGGGGCTGTCCTGGGGTTCGGCAGATACGCAGTATTTT.